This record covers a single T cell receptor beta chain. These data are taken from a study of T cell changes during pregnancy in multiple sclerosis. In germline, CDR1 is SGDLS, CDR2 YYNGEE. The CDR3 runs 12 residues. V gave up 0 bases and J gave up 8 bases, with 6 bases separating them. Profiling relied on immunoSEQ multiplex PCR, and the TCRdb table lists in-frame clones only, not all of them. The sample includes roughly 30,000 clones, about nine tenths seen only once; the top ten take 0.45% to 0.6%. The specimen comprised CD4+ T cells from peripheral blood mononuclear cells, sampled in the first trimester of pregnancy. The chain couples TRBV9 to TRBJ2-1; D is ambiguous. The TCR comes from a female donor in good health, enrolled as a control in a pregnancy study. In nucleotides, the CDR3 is TGTGCCAGCAGCGTAGGTGTCGATGAGCAGTTCTTC. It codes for CASSVGVDEQFF.